The present TCR beta chain was sequenced within a study of blood T cell repertoires in COVID-19. Across the study: Specimens from acute and convalescent COVID-19 originated in the United States, Italy and Spain. T cells, B-cell-depleted T cells, or PBMCs supplied cDNA or gDNA.

Followed longitudinally, the Seattle patients had been enrolled during active infection. In the original workflow: Counts of nucleated cells, estimated from reference gene primer amplification, were obtained. Method: immunoSEQ multiplex PCR; TCRdb's copy keeps in-frame clones and lacks some. Clone size and the V and J calls come from that table; the DNA yielded D and trimming. The data show around 270,000 clones, around 90% seen once. CDR3 length: 15 amino acids. The sequence derives from a woman aged 55-75 years with COVID-19, enrolled during active disease. Sequenced: peripheral blood. The chain is built from TRBV21-1 and TRBJ1-1. TRBV21-1 is reported as a pseudogene. CDR3: CASSTPGGGWTEAFF. The CDR3 region has the DNA TGTGCCAGCAGCACCCCGGGAGGGGGGTGGACTGAAGCTTTCTTT.